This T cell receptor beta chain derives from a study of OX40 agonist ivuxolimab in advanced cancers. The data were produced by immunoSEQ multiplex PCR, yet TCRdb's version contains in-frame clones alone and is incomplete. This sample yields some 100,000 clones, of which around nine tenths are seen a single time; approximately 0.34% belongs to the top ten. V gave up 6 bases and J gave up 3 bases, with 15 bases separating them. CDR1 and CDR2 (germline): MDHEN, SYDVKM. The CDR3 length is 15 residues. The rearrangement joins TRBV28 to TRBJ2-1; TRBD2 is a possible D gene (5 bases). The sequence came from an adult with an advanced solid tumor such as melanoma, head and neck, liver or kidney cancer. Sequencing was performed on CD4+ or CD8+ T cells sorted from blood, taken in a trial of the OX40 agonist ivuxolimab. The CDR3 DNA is TGTGCCAGCAGACCTAGCAGAGGAATCTACAATGAGCAGTTCTTC. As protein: CASRPSRGIYNEQFF. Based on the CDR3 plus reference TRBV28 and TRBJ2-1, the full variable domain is DVKVTQSSRYLVKRTGEKVFLECVQDMDHENMFWYRQDPGLGLRLIYFSYDVKMKEKGDIPEGYSVSREKKERFSLILESASTNQTSMYLCASRPSRGIYNEQFFGPGTRLTVL.